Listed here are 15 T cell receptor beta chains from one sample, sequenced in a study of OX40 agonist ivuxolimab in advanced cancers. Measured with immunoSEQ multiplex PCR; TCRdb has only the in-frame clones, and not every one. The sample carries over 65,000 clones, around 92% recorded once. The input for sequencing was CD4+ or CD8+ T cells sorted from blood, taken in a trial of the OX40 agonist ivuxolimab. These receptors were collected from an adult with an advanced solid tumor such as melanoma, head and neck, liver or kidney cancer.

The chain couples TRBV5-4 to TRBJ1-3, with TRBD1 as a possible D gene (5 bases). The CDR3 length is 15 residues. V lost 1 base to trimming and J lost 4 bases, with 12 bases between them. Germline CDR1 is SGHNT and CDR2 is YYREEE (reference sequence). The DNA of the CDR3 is TGTGCCAGCAGCTTGTTAGGGGAGGGAGGAAACACCATATATTTT. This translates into CASSLLGEGGNTIYF.

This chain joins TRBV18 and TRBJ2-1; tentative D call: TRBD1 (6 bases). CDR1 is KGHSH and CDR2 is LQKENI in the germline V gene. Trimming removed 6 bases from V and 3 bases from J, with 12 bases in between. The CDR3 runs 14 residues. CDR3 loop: CASSQNRDYNEQFF. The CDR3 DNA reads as TGTGCCAGCTCCCAGAACAGGGACTACAATGAGCAGTTCTTC. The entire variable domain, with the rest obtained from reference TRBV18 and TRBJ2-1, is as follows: NAGVMQNPRHLVRRRGQEARLRCSPMKGHSHVYWYRQLPEEGLKFMVYLQKENIIDESGMPKERFSAEFPKEGPSILRIQQVVRGDSAAYFCASSQNRDYNEQFFGPGTRLTVL.

CDR3 protein: CASSPGDYSYEQYF. The CDR3 DNA follows: TGTGCCAGCAGCCCCGGGGACTACTCCTACGAGCAGTACTTC. The chain combines TRBV13 with TRBJ2-7, with TRBD2 identical over 7 bases. J was trimmed by 0 bases and V by 5 bases; bases with no gene match: 4. CDR3 size: 14 residues. Germline loops: CDR1 PRHDT, CDR2 FYEKMQ (reference sequence).

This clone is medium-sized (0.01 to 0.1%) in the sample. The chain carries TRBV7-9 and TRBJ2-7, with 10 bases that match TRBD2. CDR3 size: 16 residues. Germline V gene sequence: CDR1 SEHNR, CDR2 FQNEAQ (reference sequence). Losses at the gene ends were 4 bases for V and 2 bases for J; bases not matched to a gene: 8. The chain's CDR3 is CASSSPGLAAPYEQYF. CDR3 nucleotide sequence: TGTGCCAGCAGCTCCCCCGGACTAGCGGCCCCCTACGAGCAGTACTTC.

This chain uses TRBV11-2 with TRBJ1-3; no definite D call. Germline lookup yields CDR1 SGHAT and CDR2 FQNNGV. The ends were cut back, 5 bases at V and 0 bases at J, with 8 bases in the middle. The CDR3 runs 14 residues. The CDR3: CASSPEFSGNTIYF. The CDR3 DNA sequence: TGTGCCAGCAGCCCCGAGTTCTCTGGAAACACCATATATTTT.

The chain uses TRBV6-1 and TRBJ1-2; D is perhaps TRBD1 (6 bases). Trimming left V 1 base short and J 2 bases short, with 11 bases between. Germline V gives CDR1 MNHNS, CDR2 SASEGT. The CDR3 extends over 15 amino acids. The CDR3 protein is CASSEEDSPNYGYTF. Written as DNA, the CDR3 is TGTGCCAGCAGTGAAGAGGACAGCCCAAACTATGGCTACACCTTC.

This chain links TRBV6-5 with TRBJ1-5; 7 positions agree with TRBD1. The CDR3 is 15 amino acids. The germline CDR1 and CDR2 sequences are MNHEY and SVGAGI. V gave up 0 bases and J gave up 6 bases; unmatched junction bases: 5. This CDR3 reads CASSYSRTGAQPQHF. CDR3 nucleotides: TGTGCCAGCAGTTACTCGAGGACAGGCGCTCAGCCCCAGCATTTT.

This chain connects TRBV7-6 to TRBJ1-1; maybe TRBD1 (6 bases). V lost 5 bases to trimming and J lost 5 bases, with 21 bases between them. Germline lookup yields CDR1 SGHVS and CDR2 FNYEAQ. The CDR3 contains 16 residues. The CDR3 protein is CASSPLVGGAGTEAFF. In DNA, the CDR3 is TGTGCCAGCAGCCCCCTCGTGGGGGGCGCCGGGACTGAAGCTTTCTTT.

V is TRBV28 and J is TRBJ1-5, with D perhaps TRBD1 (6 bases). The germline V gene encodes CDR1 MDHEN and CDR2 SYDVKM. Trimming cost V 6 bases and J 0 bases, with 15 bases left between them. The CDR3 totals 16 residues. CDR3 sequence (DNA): TGTGCCAGCAGCTTAACAGGGTCACATAGCAATCAGCCCCAGCATTTT. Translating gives CASSLTGSHSNQPQHF.

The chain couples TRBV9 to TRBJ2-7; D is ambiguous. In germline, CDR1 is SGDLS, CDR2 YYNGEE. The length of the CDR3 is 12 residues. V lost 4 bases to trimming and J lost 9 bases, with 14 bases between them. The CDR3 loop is CASSPSSGVQYF. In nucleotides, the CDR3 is TGTGCCAGCAGCCCATCCAGTGGGGTGCAGTACTTC.

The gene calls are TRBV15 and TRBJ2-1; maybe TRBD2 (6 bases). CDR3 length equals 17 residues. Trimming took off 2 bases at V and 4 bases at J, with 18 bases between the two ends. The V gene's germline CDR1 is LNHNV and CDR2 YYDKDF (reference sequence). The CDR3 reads CATSRSRGTAGYNEQFF. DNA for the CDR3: TGTGCCACCAGCAGATCCCGCGGGACCGCAGGGTACAATGAGCAGTTCTTC.

The CDR3: CATSRDRVPDTEAFF. The CDR3 bases are TGTGCCACCAGCAGAGATAGGGTACCGGACACTGAAGCTTTCTTT. This chain connects TRBV15 to TRBJ1-1; D ambiguous. The CDR3 has 15 residues. Germline values: CDR1 LNHNV, CDR2 YYDKDF (reference sequence). The ends were cut back, 0 bases at V and 3 bases at J, with 11 bases in the middle.

CDR3 DNA: TGTGCCACCAGCAGCGTTTGGGGCACTGAAGCTTTCTTT. This translates into CATSSVWGTEAFF. The chain links TRBV15 to TRBJ1-1; D is unclear. The CDR3 runs to 13 residues. Trimming left V 3 bases short and J 4 bases short, with 9 bases between. Germline V lookup: CDR1 LNHNV, CDR2 YYDKDF (reference sequence).

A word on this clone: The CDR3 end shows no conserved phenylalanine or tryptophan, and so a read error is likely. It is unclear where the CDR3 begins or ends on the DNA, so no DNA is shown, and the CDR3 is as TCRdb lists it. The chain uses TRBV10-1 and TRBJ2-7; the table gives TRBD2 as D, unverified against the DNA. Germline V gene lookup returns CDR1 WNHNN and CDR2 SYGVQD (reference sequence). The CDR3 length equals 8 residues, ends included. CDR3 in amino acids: CASSDKPY.

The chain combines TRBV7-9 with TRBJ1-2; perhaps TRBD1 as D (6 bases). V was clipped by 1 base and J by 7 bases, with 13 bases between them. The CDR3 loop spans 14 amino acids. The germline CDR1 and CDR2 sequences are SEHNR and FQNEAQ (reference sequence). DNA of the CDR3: TGTGCCAGCAGCTTAGAATCACAGGGAGGTGGCTACACCTTC. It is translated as CASSLESQGGGYTF.